This T cell receptor beta chain was profiled in a study of PD-L1 blockade in urothelial cancer. Noted time point: pretreatment peripheral blood. Locally advanced or metastatic urothelial carcinoma was present in patients. Germline CDR1 LGHNA, CDR2 YNFKEQ. CDR3 length equals 17 residues. With 1 base clipped from V and 0 bases from J, the junction kept 9 bases outside the gene matches. The protocol was immunoSEQ multiplex PCR, while the TCRdb copy is restricted to in-frame clones and leaves out a portion. The table shows tens of thousands of clones, with roughly 76% occurring only once. The source material was PBMCs, sampled around atezolizumab (anti-PD-L1) treatment. This receptor was obtained from a man aged 65 to 85 with urothelial cancer. The V gene is TRBV4-2, the J gene TRBJ2-7; 7 bases are shared with TRBD2. This CDR3 reads CASSQVAGSASSYEQYF. CDR3 coding DNA: TGTGCCAGCAGCCAAGTAGCGGGTAGCGCCAGCTCCTACGAGCAGTACTTC.